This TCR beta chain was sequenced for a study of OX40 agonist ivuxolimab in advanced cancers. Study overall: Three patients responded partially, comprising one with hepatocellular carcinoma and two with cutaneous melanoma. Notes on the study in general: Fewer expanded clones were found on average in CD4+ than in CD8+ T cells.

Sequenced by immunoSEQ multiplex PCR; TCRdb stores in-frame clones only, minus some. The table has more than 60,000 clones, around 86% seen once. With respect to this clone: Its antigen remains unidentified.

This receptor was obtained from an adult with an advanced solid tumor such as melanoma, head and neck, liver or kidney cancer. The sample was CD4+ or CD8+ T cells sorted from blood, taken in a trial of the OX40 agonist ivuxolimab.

This CDR3 is CASSTPTGYNEQFF. As DNA, the CDR3 is TGTGCCAGTAGTACTCCCACGGGCTACAATGAGCAGTTCTTC. The chain has TRBV19 and TRBJ2-1, with no clear D. Trimming removed 4 bases from V and 3 bases from J, with 10 bases in between. The CDR3 extends over 14 amino acids. In germline, CDR1 is LNHDA, CDR2 SQIVND (reference sequence).